This is a list of T cell receptor beta chains from one sample in a study of blood T cells in healthy people across ages. TCRdb used MiXCR to reprocess the 5' RACE reads, holding one entry per CDR3 protein. Of 1 million to 1.2 million distinct CDR3 sequences in the sample, around two fifths were seen once. The sample consisted of blood. These receptors came from a man younger than 30 in good health. Each CDR3 is given with its conserved first and last residue. D genes are given only for firm matches. Not every row has a clone size; where given, it reads once, few, many or a size class.

>NA|NA|TRBV20-1|TRBJ2-1
TGCAGTGCTAGTTTCACGGGACCGAGCTCCTACAATGAGCAGTTCTTC
CSASFTGPSSYNEQFF
>TRBD1|NA|TRBV28|TRBJ1-1
TGTGCCAGCAGTTTAGAGCAACCGGGACAGGGAACTGAAGCTTTCTTT
CASSLEQPGQGTEAFF
>NA|NA|TRBV20-1|TRBJ1-1
TGCAGTGCGTCGACCAAGGGCACCGAAGCTTTCTTT
CSASTKGTEAFF
>NA|NA|TRBV3-1|TRBJ2-4
TGTGCCAGCAGCCAAGGGACAGAGGGGATTAGGAACATTCAGTACTTC
CASSQGTEGIRNIQYF
>NA|NA|TRBV7-9|TRBJ2-7
TGTGCCAGCAGCTTAATTGCAAGCGAGCAGTACTTC
CASSLIASEQYF
>NA|NA|TRBV7-8|TRBJ1-5
TGTGCCAGCAGCTTAGGAGGGACAAAGTGGGATCAGCCCCAGCATTTT
CASSLGGTKWDQPQHF
>TRBD2|NA|TRBV20-1|TRBJ2-1
TGCAGTGCCGGGACTAGCGGAGACAATGAGCAGTTCTTC
CSAGTSGDNEQFF
>TRBD1|many|TRBV14|TRBJ1-2
TGTGCCAGCAGCCAAGATCAGGGGGCGCGTGGCTACACCTTC
CASSQDQGARGYTF
>NA|once|TRBV2|TRBJ1-2
TGTGCCGGCAGCTGGACAGTCGCTGGCTACACCTTC
CAGSWTVAGYTF
>NA|NA|TRBV2|TRBJ2-7
TGTGCCAGCAGTGAAGAGAGGGCAGGGCCCTACAATGAGCAGTACTTC
CASSEERAGPYNEQYF
>NA|NA|TRBV11-1|TRBJ2-7
TGTGCCAGCAGCTTAATGGGCTACGAGCAGTACTTC
CASSLMGYEQYF
>NA|few|TRBV20-1|TRBJ2-3
TGCAGTGCAGTCGGGGTTAGGGATGGGACAGATACGCAGTATTTT
CSAVGVRDGTDTQYF
>NA|once|TRBV5-1|TRBJ1-4
TGCGCCAGCAGCTTGGGTCGGGTAACTAATGAAAAACTGTTTTTT
CASSLGRVTNEKLFF
>NA|few|TRBV4-2|TRBJ1-2
TGTGCCAGCAGCCATCGACAGGCCTCAAACTATGGCTACACCTTC
CASSHRQASNYGYTF
>NA|NA|TRBV12-3/TRBV12-4|TRBJ1-5
TGTGCCAGCAGTTCCGGAGGGCATAGCAATCAGCCCCAGCATTTT
CASSSGGHSNQPQHF
>NA|NA|TRBV4-3|TRBJ1-1
TGCGCCAGCAGCCAAGAGTTAATGTTGGGTACGGAGAACACTGAAGCTTTCTTT
CASSQELMLGTENTEAFF
>NA|NA|TRBV4-3|TRBJ2-3
TGCGCCAGCAGCCAAGATCGGGCTCCAGATACGCAGTATTTT
CASSQDRAPDTQYF
>TRBD2|NA|TRBV7-9|TRBJ2-7
TGTGCCAGCAGCTTCGTATCAGCGGGGGACTACGAGCAGTACTTC
CASSFVSAGDYEQYF
>NA|few|TRBV29-1|TRBJ2-3
TGCAGCGTTGTGGGGGATGCCGGAGATACGCAGTATTTT
CSVVGDAGDTQYF
>NA|NA|TRBV18|TRBJ1-4
TGTGCCAGCTCACCGAGTCCAGCAACTAATGAAAAACTGTTTTTT
CASSPSPATNEKLFF
>NA|many|TRBV20-1|TRBJ2-1
TGCAGTGCCAGACTAGTTTATGAGCAGTTCTTC
CSARLVYEQFF
>NA|NA|TRBV5-6|TRBJ1-1
TGTGCCAGCAGGTCCGCGGCTGAAGCTTTCTTT
CASRSAAEAFF
>NA|few|TRBV5-1|TRBJ2-1
TGCGCCAGCAGCTTGATCAGGGATAGTGGCAATGAGCAGTTCTTC
CASSLIRDSGNEQFF
>NA|NA|TRBV12-3/TRBV12-4|TRBJ1-2
TGTGCCAGCAGTTTTTTGGGGGTGCTCACCTTC
CASSFLGVLTF